A selection of T cell receptor beta chains follows, all from one sample in a study of T cells in Graves' hyperthyroidism and ophthalmopathy. TCRdb re-derived calls from the multiplex PCR reads in MiXCR, one entry per CDR3 protein. In the table there are a few hundred thousand distinct CDR3 sequences, around 14% of which are singletons. Sequencing was performed on blood. All receptors derive from a woman under 30 with Graves' hyperthyroidism. Both conserved end residues are part of each CDR3. Expanded clones are given a class, and other clones once, few, many or no size at all.

. TRBV20-1 CSALGTVNSGNTIYF
few TRBV6-1 CASSQTGGGNSPLHF
. TRBV2 CGSSTVDSNQPQHF
. TRBV24-1 CATSDTGALLETQYF
few TRBV19 CASSIPPKTGNQPQHF
. TRBV28 CASSLGTAVYQYF
many TRBV11-2 CASSLDTAEAFF
many TRBV27 CASSLATGTGFAYEQYF
. TRBV6-1 CASKDRSSGNTIYF
. TRBV12-3/TRBV12-4 CASSPPLAGDFDEQYF
few TRBV9 CASSPYSGNSFNSPLHF
many TRBV3-1 CASSQGRSTDTQYF
many TRBV7-9 CASSWRRQRNTGELFF
many TRBV6-5 CASSYGQGRKETQYF
. TRBV5-4 CASSLVAGSLQYGYTF
many TRBV20-1 CSATSGGGDTQYF
. TRBV6-1 CASKRHPGTSGGAETDTQYF
once TRBV20-1 CSATTGPRETQYF
. TRBV10-2 CARGGEGDTEAFF
. TRBV12-3/TRBV12-4 CASSPGTLRDTGELFF
. TRBV6-1 CASSDAPKKNIQYF
many TRBV13 CASSLGVSNSPLHF
. TRBV6-1 CASCSQPGQRNQPQHF
few TRBV19 CASSYTGGTSLRNTEAFF
few TRBV27 CASSLWDRGRVAGANVLTF
few TRBV20-1 CSAQRAHRTDTQYF
. TRBV28 CASSLGVRTQETQYF
many TRBV6-1 CASSEQGTQTGELFF
many TRBV28 CASSWTSGSNEQFF
. TRBV20-1 CSASWSQSGAGELFF
few TRBV25-1 CASSPATGPSNQPQHF
many TRBV28 CATAGQGLYNEQFF
. TRBV20-1 CSARDHRPVSALNTEAFF
many TRBV7-2 CASSPGGGGNQPQHF
few TRBV20-1 CSAAGTGTTDTQYF
few TRBV19 CASSRTGSTGANVLTF
many TRBV11-3 CASSATTDTQYF
many TRBV24-1 CATTQAYPGRVRQPQHF
. TRBV19 CASTPEGDSPLHF
few TRBV18 CASSPDRGGEKLFF
many TRBV20-1 CSVSNTATNTEAFF
many TRBV4-3 CASSQDVTVNQPQHF
. TRBV11-2 CASSLNMLRGPNEQFF
few TRBV18 CASSPRGTGTPLEQYF
many TRBV6-1 CASSRQVISEQYF